The rows below give T cell receptor beta chains drawn from one sample of a study of CD8 T cells in Susac syndrome. TCRdb itself ran the immunoSEQ multiplex PCR reads through MiXCR, one entry per CDR3 protein. This table holds roughly 200,000 distinct CDR3 sequences, roughly 94% found once. The source material was CD4+ T cells from PBMCs. The receptors derive from a human donor with multiple sclerosis. The CDR3 runs from the conserved cysteine through the conserved F or W. D genes are given only for firm matches. A row's size may be missing; if present it is once, few, many or a size class.

v_gene	d_gene	j_gene	abundance	CDR3nt	CDR3aa
TRBV18	NA	TRBJ1-6	NA	TGTGCCAGCTCAGGGAAATTGGATTCACCCCTCCACTTT	CASSGKLDSPLHF
TRBV20-1	TRBD2	TRBJ2-1	NA	TGCAGTGCTTGGACTAGCGGGGCGGCTGAGCAGTTCTTC	CSAWTSGAAEQFF
TRBV14	NA	TRBJ1-2	NA	TGTGCCAGCAGCCAAGTACAGAGTAGCTATGGCTACACCTTC	CASSQVQSSYGYTF
TRBV3-1	NA	TRBJ2-5	NA	TGTGCCAGCAGCCAGGGGACCGTAGAAGAGACCCAGTACTTC	CASSQGTVEETQYF
TRBV6-6	NA	TRBJ2-6	NA	TGTGCCAGCAGCCCTACAAGCTCTGGGGCCAACGTCCTGACTTTC	CASSPTSSGANVLTF
TRBV20-1	NA	TRBJ1-2	NA	TGCAGTGCTGGACAGAGGGACTATGGCTACACCTTC	CSAGQRDYGYTF
TRBV30	NA	TRBJ1-1	NA	TGTGCCTGGAGTGCGGGACAGAACACTGAAGCTTTCTTT	CAWSAGQNTEAFF
TRBV13	NA	TRBJ1-1	few	TGTGCCAGCAGCTTAGACAGGGACACTGAAGCTTTCTTT	CASSLDRDTEAFF
TRBV3-1	TRBD1	TRBJ1-4	NA	TGTGCCAGCAGCCTTCGACAGGGGGGGGAAAAACTGTTTTTT	CASSLRQGGEKLFF
TRBV20-1	TRBD2	TRBJ2-1	NA	TGCAGTGCTAGGTCGGGGGGGCCCTACAATGAGCAGTTCTTC	CSARSGGPYNEQFF
TRBV29-1	NA	TRBJ2-5	NA	TGCAGCGTACTCGGACAGTTACTGGAGGAGTACCAAGAGACCCAGTACTTC	CSVLGQLLEEYQETQYF
TRBV29-1	TRBD1	TRBJ2-1	NA	TGCAGCGTAATCAGGGGGTTTTCCTACAATGAGCAGTTCTTC	CSVIRGFSYNEQFF
TRBV12-5	TRBD1	TRBJ1-5	NA	TGTGCTAGTGCCCTTCAGGGGGATCAGCCCCAGCATTTT	CASALQGDQPQHF
TRBV10-3	TRBD2	TRBJ2-2	NA	TGTGCCATCAGTGTGGGGGGGTCCACCGGGGAGCTGTTTTTT	CAISVGGSTGELFF
TRBV29-1	NA	TRBJ1-1	NA	TGCAGCGTTAGGTCCGCGGGAGGAGGGACTGAAGCTTTCTTT	CSVRSAGGGTEAFF
TRBV15	TRBD2	TRBJ2-5	NA	TGTGCCACCAGCAGTGGGAGGGCCACCCAAGAGACCCAGTACTTC	CATSSGRATQETQYF